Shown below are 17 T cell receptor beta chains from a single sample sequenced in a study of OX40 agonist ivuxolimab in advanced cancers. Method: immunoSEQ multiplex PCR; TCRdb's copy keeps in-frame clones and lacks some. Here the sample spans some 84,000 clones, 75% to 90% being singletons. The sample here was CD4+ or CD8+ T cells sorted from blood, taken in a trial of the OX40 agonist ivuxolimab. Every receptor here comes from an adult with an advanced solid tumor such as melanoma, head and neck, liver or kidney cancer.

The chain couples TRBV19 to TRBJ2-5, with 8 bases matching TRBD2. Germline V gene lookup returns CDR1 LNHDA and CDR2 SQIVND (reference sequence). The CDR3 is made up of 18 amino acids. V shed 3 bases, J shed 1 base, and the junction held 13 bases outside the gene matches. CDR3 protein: CASSITVAGAGGQETQYF. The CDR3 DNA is TGTGCCAGTAGTATTACGGTAGCGGGCGCGGGGGGCCAAGAGACCCAGTACTTC. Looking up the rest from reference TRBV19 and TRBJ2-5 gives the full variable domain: DGGITQSPKYLFRKEGQNVTLSCEQNLNHDAMYWYRQDPGQGLRLIYYSQIVNDFQKGDIAEGYSVSREKKESFPLTVTSAQKNPTAFYLCASSITVAGAGGQETQYFGPGTRLLVL.

CDR3 region: CASSGSGNTIYF. The CDR3 DNA sequence: TGTGCCAGTAGCGGCTCTGGAAACACCATATATTTT. The chain is built from TRBV13 and TRBJ1-3; D gene unclear. This CDR3 is 12 amino acids long. V shed 9 bases and J shed 0 bases, with 6 bases lying between them. CDR1 and CDR2 (germline): PRHDT, FYEKMQ (reference sequence). The variable domain in full, with the rest retrieved from reference TRBV13 and TRBJ1-3, is AAGVIQSPRHLIKEKRETATLKCYPIPRHDTVYWYQQGPGQDPQFLISFYEKMQSDKGSIPDRFSAQQFSDYHSELNMSSLELGDSALYFCASSGSGNTIYFGEGSWLTVV.

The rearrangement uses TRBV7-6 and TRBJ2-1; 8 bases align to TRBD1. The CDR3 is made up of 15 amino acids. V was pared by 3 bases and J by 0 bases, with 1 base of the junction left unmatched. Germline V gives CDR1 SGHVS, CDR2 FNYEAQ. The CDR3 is CASSFDRGSYNEQFF. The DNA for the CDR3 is TGTGCCAGCAGCTTCGACAGGGGCTCCTACAATGAGCAGTTCTTC.

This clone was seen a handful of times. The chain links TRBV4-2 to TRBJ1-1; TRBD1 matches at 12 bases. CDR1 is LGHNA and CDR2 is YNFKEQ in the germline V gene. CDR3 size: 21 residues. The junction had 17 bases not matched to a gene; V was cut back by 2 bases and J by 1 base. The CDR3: CASSQYLPGQGAGIRNTEAFF. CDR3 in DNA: TGTGCCAGCAGCCAATACCTTCCGGGACAGGGGGCCGGTATTAGGAACACTGAAGCTTTCTTT.

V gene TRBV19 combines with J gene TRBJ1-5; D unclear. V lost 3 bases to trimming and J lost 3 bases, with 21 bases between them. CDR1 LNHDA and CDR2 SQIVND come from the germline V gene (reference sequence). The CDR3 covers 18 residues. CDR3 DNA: TGTGCCAGTAGTATCAGTCCACATGAGGCCGCGTACAATCAGCCCCAGCATTTT. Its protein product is CASSISPHEAAYNQPQHF.

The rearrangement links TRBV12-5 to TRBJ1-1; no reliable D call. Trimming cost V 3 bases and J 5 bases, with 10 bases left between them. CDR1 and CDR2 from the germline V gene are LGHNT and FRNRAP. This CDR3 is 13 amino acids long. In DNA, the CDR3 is TGTGCTAGTGGTTTCTGGGGAGGGACTGAAGCTTTCTTT. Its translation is CASGFWGGTEAFF. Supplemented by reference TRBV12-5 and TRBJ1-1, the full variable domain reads DARVTQTPRHKVTEMGQEVTMRCQPILGHNTVFWYRQTMMQGLELLAYFRNRAPLDDSGMPKDRFSAEMPDATLATLKIQPSEPRDSAVYFCASGFWGGTEAFFGQGTRLTVV.

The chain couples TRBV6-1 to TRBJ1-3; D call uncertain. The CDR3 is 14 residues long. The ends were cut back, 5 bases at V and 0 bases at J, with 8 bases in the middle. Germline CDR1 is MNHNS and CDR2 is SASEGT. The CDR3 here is CASSRGSSGNTIYF. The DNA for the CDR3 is TGTGCCAGCAGTAGAGGGAGCTCTGGAAACACCATATATTTT.

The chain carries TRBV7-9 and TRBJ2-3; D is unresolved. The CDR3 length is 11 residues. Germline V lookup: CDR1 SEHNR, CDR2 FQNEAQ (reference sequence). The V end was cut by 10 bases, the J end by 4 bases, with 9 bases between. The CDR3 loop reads CATAEADTQYF. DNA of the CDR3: TGTGCCACCGCAGAAGCAGATACGCAGTATTTT. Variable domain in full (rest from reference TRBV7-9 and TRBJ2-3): DTGVSQNPRHKITKRGQNVTFRCDPISEHNRLYWYRQTLGQGPEFLTYFQNEAQLEKSRLLSDRFSAERPKGSFSTLEIQRTEQGDSAMYLCATAEADTQYFGPGTRLTVL.

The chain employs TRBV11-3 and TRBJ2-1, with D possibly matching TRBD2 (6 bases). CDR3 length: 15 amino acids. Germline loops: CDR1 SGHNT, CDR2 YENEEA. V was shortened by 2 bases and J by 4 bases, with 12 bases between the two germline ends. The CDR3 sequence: CASSLRLVGYNEQFF. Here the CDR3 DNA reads TGTGCCAGCAGCTTAAGACTAGTGGGATACAATGAGCAGTTCTTC.

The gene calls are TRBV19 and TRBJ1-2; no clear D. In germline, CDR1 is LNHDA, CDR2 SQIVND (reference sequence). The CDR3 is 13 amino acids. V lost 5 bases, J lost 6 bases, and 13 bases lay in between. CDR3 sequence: CASSVLLEDGYTF. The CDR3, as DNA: TGTGCCAGTAGTGTACTGCTTGAGGATGGCTACACCTTC.

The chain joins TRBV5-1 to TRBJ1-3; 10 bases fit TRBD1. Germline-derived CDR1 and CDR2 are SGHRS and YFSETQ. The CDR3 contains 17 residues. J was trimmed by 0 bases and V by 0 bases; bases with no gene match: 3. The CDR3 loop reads CASSLVGTGDSGNTIYF. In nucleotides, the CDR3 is TGCGCCAGCAGCTTGGTAGGGACAGGGGACTCTGGAAACACCATATATTTT.

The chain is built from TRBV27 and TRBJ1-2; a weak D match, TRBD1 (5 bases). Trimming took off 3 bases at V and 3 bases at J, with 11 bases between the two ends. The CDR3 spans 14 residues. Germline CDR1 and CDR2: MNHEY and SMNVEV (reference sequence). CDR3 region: CASSFGGKDYGYTF. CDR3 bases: TGTGCCAGCAGTTTTGGGGGGAAAGACTATGGCTACACCTTC.

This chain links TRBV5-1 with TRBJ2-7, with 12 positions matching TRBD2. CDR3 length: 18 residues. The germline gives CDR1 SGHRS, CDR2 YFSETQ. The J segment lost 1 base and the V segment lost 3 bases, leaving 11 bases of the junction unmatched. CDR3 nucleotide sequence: TGCGCCAGCAGCTCCCTAACCGGGACTAGCGGGTTTTCCTACGAGCAGTACTTC. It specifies CASSSLTGTSGFSYEQYF.

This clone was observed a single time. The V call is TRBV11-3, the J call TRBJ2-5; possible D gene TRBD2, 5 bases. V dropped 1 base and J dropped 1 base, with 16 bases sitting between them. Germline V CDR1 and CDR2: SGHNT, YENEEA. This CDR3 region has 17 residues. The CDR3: CASSLASTPSGQETQYF. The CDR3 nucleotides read TGTGCCAGCAGCTTAGCCTCTACACCCAGCGGCCAAGAGACCCAGTACTTC.

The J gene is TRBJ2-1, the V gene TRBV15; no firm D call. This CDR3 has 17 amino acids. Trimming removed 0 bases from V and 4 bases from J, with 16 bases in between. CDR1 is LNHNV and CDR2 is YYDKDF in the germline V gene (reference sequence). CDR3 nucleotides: TGTGCCACCAGCAGAGATCAGAACGGGCGACCTTACAATGAGCAGTTCTTC. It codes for CATSRDQNGRPYNEQFF.

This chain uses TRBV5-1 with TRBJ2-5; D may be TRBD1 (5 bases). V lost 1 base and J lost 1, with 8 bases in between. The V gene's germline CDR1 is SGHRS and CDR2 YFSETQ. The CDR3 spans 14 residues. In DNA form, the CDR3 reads TGCGCCAGCAGCTTGTGGCAGGGCCAAGAGACCCAGTACTTC. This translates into CASSLWQGQETQYF.

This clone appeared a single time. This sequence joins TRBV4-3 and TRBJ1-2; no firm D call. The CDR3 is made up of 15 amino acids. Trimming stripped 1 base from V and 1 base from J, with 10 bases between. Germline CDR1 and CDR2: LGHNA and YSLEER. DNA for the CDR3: TGCGCCAGCAGCCAAGCTGTGGACTTTAACTATGGCTACACCTTC. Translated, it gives CASSQAVDFNYGYTF.